Listed below are T cell receptor beta chains from one sample, sequenced in a study of radiotherapy plus CTLA-4 blockade in lung cancer. TCRdb keeps only in-frame clones here, not all; method: immunoSEQ multiplex PCR. Of 90,000 to 100,000 clones in the sample, just over 85% are singletons; the top ten hold 4% to 6%. The source material was peripheral blood, sampled from a patient treated with radiotherapy plus ipilimumab. These TCRs come from a human donor with non-small cell lung cancer that progressed on radiotherapy plus ipilimumab. Each CDR3 is given with its conserved first and last residue. A D gene is named only where the DNA matches it firmly. A row's size may be missing; if present it is once, few, many or a size class.

V gene: TRBV9; D gene: -; J gene: TRBJ2-1; clone size: -; CDR3 protein: CASSSRLVGEQFF; CDR3 DNA: TGTGCCAGCAGCTCCCGACTAGTCGGGGAGCAGTTCTTC
V gene: TRBV9; D gene: -; J gene: TRBJ2-1; clone size: once; CDR3 protein: CASSVVGLGNEQFF; CDR3 DNA: TGTGCCAGCAGCGTAGTTGGGCTGGGCAATGAGCAGTTCTTC
V gene: TRBV6-5; D gene: TRBD1; J gene: TRBJ1-5; clone size: -; CDR3 protein: CASSTQGAHQPQHF; CDR3 DNA: TGTGCCAGCAGTACTCAGGGGGCCCATCAGCCCCAGCATTTT
V gene: TRBV6-5; D gene: -; J gene: TRBJ1-5; clone size: -; CDR3 protein: CASTTRGNQPQHF; CDR3 DNA: TGTGCCAGCACCACTCGTGGCAATCAGCCCCAGCATTTT
V gene: TRBV18; D gene: TRBD2; J gene: TRBJ2-1; clone size: -; CDR3 protein: CASSYLSGSYSEQFF; CDR3 DNA: TGTGCCAGCTCGTACCTTAGCGGGAGTTATAGTGAGCAGTTCTTC
V gene: TRBV28; D gene: -; J gene: TRBJ2-7; clone size: few; CDR3 protein: CASRRTYEQYF; CDR3 DNA: TGTGCCAGCCGCCGCACTTACGAGCAGTACTTC
V gene: TRBV5-1; D gene: TRBD1; J gene: TRBJ1-1; clone size: -; CDR3 protein: CASSSGTENTEAFF; CDR3 DNA: TGCGCCAGCAGCTCGGGGACAGAGAACACTGAAGCTTTCTTT
V gene: TRBV15; D gene: TRBD2; J gene: TRBJ2-5; clone size: -; CDR3 protein: CATSPSGGGYQETQYF; CDR3 DNA: TGTGCCACCAGCCCGTCCGGGGGGGGCTATCAAGAGACCCAGTACTTC
V gene: TRBV18; D gene: -; J gene: TRBJ1-1; clone size: -; CDR3 protein: CASSPPERVVAFF; CDR3 DNA: TGTGCCAGCTCACCACCGGAAAGGGTAGTAGCTTTCTTT
V gene: TRBV5-1; D gene: -; J gene: TRBJ1-1; clone size: -; CDR3 protein: CASSLPGPEAFF; CDR3 DNA: TGCGCCAGCAGCTTGCCCGGGCCCGAAGCTTTCTTT
V gene: TRBV5-1; D gene: TRBD2; J gene: TRBJ2-1; clone size: -; CDR3 protein: CASSIGLVGNEQFF; CDR3 DNA: TGCGCCAGCAGCATAGGACTAGTGGGGAATGAGCAGTTCTTC
V gene: TRBV5-1; D gene: TRBD2; J gene: TRBJ2-7; clone size: few; CDR3 protein: CASALGGGRPYEQYF; CDR3 DNA: TGCGCCAGCGCCCTCGGGGGGGGAAGGCCCTACGAGCAGTACTTC
V gene: TRBV10-2; D gene: TRBD2; J gene: TRBJ2-1; clone size: -; CDR3 protein: CASSEWIAGAYNEQFF; CDR3 DNA: TGCGCCAGCAGTGAATGGATAGCGGGAGCCTACAATGAGCAGTTCTTC
V gene: TRBV18; D gene: -; J gene: TRBJ2-7; clone size: -; CDR3 protein: CASSMTSTVSEQYF; CDR3 DNA: TGTGCCAGCTCGATGACCTCGACGGTGAGCGAGCAGTACTTC
V gene: TRBV28; D gene: TRBD1; J gene: TRBJ1-5; clone size: -; CDR3 protein: CASSPLGQGNQPQHF; CDR3 DNA: TGTGCCAGCAGTCCCTTGGGACAGGGGAACCAGCCCCAGCATTTT
V gene: TRBV19; D gene: -; J gene: TRBJ1-5; clone size: -; CDR3 protein: CASSTGPDSNQPQHF; CDR3 DNA: TGTGCCAGTAGTACGGGGCCCGATAGCAATCAGCCCCAGCATTTT
V gene: TRBV11-2; D gene: TRBD2; J gene: TRBJ2-5; clone size: -; CDR3 protein: CASSLRLAGIETQYF; CDR3 DNA: TGTGCCAGCAGCTTAAGGCTAGCGGGAATCGAGACCCAGTACTTC
V gene: TRBV2; D gene: TRBD1; J gene: TRBJ2-4; clone size: -; CDR3 protein: CASTDRVIAKNIQYF; CDR3 DNA: TGTGCCTCAACGGACAGGGTAATAGCCAAAAACATTCAGTACTTC
V gene: TRBV27; D gene: TRBD1; J gene: TRBJ1-2; clone size: -; CDR3 protein: CASSSGQGARGYTF; CDR3 DNA: TGTGCCAGCAGTTCAGGACAGGGGGCCCGGGGCTACACCTTC
V gene: TRBV18; D gene: TRBD2; J gene: TRBJ2-1; clone size: -; CDR3 protein: CASSTISGRVSDEQFF; CDR3 DNA: TGTGCCAGCTCGACGATTAGCGGGAGGGTTAGCGATGAGCAGTTCTTC
V gene: TRBV2; D gene: -; J gene: TRBJ1-1; clone size: -; CDR3 protein: CASSDNREGTTEAFF; CDR3 DNA: TGTGCCAGCAGTGACAATAGGGAGGGAACGACTGAAGCTTTCTTT
V gene: TRBV7-3; D gene: TRBD2; J gene: TRBJ2-1; clone size: once; CDR3 protein: CASSLELAGAENEQFF; CDR3 DNA: TGTGCCAGCAGCTTAGAATTAGCGGGGGCGGAGAATGAGCAGTTCTTC